The 3 T cell receptor beta chains below come from one sample, sequenced in a study of OX40 agonist ivuxolimab in advanced cancers. Sequenced by immunoSEQ multiplex PCR; TCRdb stores in-frame clones only, minus some. The sample carries 30,000 to 45,000 clones, approximately 90% recorded once. The specimen comprised CD4+ or CD8+ T cells sorted from blood, sampled in a trial of the OX40 agonist ivuxolimab. The receptor source for this set is an adult with an advanced solid tumor such as melanoma, head and neck, liver or kidney cancer.

The chain links TRBV11-2 to TRBJ2-1; no clear D. The length of the CDR3 is 12 residues. Germline V gives CDR1 SGHAT, CDR2 FQNNGV. V lost 1 base and J 5 bases, leaving 3 bases between the germline ends. The CDR3 nucleotides read TGTGCCAGCAGCTTAGGGGACAATGAGCAGTTCTTC. Translated, it gives CASSLGDNEQFF.

The J gene is TRBJ1-1, the V gene TRBV28; unclear D gene. V lost 2 bases and J lost 10, with 5 bases in between. In germline, CDR1 is MDHEN, CDR2 SYDVKM. The CDR3 has 10 residues. CDR3 residues: CASSLGVAFF. CDR3 DNA: TGTGCCAGCAGTTTAGGGGTAGCTTTCTTT.

This rearrangement joins TRBV28 to TRBJ2-1; 10 nucleotides align to TRBD2. J lost 0 bases, V lost 7 bases, and 3 bases had no gene match. Germline V gene data show CDR1 as MDHEN and CDR2 as SYDVKM. The CDR3 is 15 residues long. The CDR3 DNA sequence: TGTGCCAGCAATCCTAGCGGGAGCTCCTACAATGAGCAGTTCTTC. The encoded protein is CASNPSGSSYNEQFF.